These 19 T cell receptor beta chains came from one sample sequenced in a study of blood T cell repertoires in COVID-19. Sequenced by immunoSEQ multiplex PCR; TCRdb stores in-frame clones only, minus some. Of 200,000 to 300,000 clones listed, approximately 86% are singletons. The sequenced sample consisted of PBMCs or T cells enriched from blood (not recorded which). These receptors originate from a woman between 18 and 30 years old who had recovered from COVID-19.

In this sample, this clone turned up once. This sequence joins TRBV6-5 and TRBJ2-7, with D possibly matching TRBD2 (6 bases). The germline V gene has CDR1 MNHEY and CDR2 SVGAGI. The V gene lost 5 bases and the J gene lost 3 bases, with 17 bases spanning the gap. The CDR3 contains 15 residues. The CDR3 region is CASSTMAGYNYEQYF. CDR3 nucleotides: TGTGCCAGCAGTACGATGGCGGGATACAACTACGAGCAGTACTTC.

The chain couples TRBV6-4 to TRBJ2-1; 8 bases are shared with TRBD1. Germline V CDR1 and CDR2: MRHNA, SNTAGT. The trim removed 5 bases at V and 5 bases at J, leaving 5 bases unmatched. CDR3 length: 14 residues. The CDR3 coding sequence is TGTGCCAGCAGTCCGGGACAGGCAAACAATGAGCAGTTCTTC. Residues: CASSPGQANNEQFF.

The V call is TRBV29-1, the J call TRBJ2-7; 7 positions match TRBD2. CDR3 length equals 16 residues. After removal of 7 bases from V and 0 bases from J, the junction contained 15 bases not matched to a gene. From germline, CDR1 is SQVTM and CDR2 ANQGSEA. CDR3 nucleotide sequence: TGCAGCGGGTATACCGGGACTAACGAGGGCTCCTACGAGCAGTACTTC. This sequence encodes CSGYTGTNEGSYEQYF.

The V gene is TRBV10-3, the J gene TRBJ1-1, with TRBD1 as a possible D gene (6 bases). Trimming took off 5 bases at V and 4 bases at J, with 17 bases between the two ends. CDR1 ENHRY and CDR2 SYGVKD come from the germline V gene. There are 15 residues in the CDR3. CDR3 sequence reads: CAISPRTGLSTEAFF. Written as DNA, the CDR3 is TGTGCCATCAGTCCCAGAACAGGGTTGAGCACTGAAGCTTTCTTT.

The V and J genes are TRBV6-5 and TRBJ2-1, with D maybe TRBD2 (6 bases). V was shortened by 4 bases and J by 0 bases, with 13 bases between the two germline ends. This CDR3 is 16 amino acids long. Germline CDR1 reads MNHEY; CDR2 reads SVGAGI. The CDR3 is CASSWTTSSSYNEQFF. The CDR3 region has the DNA TGTGCCAGCAGTTGGACTACATCAAGCTCCTACAATGAGCAGTTCTTC.

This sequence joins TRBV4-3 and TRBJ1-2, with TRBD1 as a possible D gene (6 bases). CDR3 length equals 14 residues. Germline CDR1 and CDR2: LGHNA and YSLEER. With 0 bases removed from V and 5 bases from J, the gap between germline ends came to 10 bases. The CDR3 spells CASSQDPDSYGYTF. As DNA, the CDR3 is TGCGCCAGCAGCCAAGATCCGGACAGTTATGGCTACACCTTC.

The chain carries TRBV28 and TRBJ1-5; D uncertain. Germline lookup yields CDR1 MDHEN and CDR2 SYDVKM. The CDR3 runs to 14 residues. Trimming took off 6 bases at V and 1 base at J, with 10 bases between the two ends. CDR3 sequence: CASRREYSNQPQHF. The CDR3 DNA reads TGTGCCAGCAGGAGGGAGTACAGCAATCAGCCCCAGCATTTT.

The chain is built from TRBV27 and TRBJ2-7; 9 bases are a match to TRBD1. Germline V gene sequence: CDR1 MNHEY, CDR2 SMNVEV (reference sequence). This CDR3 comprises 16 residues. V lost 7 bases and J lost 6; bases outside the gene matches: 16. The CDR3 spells CASTFAGTGSNFEQYF. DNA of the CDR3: TGTGCCAGCACCTTCGCCGGGACAGGGTCTAACTTCGAGCAGTACTTC.

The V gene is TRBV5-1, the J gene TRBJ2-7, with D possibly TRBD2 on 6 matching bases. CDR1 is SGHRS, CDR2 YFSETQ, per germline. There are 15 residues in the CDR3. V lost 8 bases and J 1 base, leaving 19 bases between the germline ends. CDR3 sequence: CARPPLGGLSYEQYF. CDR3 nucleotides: TGCGCCAGACCGCCCCTAGGAGGACTATCCTACGAGCAGTACTTC.

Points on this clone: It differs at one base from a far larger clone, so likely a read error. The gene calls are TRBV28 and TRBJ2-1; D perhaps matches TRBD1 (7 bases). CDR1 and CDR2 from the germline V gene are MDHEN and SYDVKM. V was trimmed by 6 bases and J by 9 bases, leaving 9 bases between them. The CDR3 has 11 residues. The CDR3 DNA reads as TGTGCCAGCAGCCAGGGGGGTGAGCAGTTCTTC. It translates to CASSQGGEQFF.

DNA of the CDR3: TGTGCCAGCCTTCCTTACAACACAGATACGCAGTATTTT. This encodes CASLPYNTDTQYF. The genes are TRBV6-5 and TRBJ2-3; D unclear. Trimming left V 8 bases short and J 2 bases short, with 11 bases between. Per the germline V gene, CDR1 is MNHEY and CDR2 is SVGAGI. There are 13 residues in the CDR3.

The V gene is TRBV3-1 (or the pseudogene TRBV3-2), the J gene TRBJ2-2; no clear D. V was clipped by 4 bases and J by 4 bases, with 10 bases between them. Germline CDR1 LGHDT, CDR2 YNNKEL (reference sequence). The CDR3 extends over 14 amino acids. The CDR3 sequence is CASSRGSLTGELFF. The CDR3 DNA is TGTGCCAGCAGCCGAGGCAGCCTCACCGGGGAGCTGTTTTTT.

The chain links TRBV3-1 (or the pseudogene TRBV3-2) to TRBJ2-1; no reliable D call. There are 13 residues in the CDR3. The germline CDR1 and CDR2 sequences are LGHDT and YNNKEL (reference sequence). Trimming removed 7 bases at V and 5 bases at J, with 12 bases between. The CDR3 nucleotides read TGTGCCAGCAAAACGGGTTTGGACAATGAGCAGTTCTTC. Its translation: CASKTGLDNEQFF.

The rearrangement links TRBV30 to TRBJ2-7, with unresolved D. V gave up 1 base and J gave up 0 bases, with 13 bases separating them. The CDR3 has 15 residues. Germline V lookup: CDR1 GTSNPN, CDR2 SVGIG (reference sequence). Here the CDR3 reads CAWSETRISSYEQYF. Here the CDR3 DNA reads TGTGCCTGGAGTGAAACGCGAATTAGCTCCTACGAGCAGTACTTC. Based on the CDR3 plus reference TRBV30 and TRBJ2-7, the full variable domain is SQTIHQWPATLVQPVGSPLSLECTVEGTSNPNLYWYRQAAGRGLQLLFYSVGIGQISSEVPQNLSASRPQDRQFILSSKKLLLSDSGFYLCAWSETRISSYEQYFGPGTRLTVT.

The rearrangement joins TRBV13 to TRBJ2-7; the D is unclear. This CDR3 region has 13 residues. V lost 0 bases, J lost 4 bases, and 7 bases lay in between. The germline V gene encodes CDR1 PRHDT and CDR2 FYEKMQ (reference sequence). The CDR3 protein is CASSLGPRYEQYF. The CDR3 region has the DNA TGTGCCAGCAGCTTAGGCCCCCGGTACGAGCAGTACTTC.

CDR3 DNA sequence: TGTGCCAGCAGCTTAGAAGAGGGTCCTAGGGCCCAGTACTTC. Translation gives CASSLEEGPRAQYF. The rearrangement uses TRBV7-9 and TRBJ2-5, with D possibly matching TRBD2 (5 bases). Germline V gene sequence: CDR1 SEHNR, CDR2 FQNEAQ (reference sequence). This CDR3 comprises 14 residues. V gave up 1 base and J gave up 9 bases, with 15 bases separating them.

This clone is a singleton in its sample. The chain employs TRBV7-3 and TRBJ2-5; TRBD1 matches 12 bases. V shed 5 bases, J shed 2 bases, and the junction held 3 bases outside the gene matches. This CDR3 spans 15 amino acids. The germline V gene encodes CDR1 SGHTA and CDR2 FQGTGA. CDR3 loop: CASSRDRGRQETQYF. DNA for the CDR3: TGTGCCAGCAGCAGGGACAGGGGGCGTCAAGAGACCCAGTACTTC.

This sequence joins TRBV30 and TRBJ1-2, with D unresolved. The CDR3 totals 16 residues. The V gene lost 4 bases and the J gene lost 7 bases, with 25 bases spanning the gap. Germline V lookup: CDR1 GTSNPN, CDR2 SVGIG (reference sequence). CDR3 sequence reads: CAWTIPGHGKMGGYTF. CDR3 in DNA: TGTGCCTGGACCATTCCTGGGCACGGAAAGATGGGTGGCTACACCTTC.

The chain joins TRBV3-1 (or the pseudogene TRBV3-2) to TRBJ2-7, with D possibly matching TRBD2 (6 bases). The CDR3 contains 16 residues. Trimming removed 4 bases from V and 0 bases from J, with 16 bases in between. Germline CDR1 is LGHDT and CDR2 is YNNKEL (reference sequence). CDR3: CASSPVGRGLSYEQYF. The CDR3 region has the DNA TGTGCCAGCAGCCCGGTTGGGCGGGGACTCTCCTACGAGCAGTACTTC.